The 12 T cell receptor beta chains listed next were all sequenced from one sample in a study of blood T cell repertoires in COVID-19. Assay used: immunoSEQ multiplex PCR; TCRdb lists only in-frame clones, some missing. The data contain 150,000 to 200,000 clones, about 88% of them singletons. The sample taken for sequencing was PBMCs or T cells enriched from blood (not recorded which). The source of these receptors is a woman in her forties in a cohort exposed to, infected with or recovered from COVID-19 (not recorded which).

The chain has TRBV28 and TRBJ1-1, with D unresolved. V was cut by 5 bases and J by 1 base, with 8 bases left in between. The length of the CDR3 is 13 residues. The V gene's germline CDR1 is MDHEN and CDR2 SYDVKM. The CDR3 nucleotides are TGTGCCAGCAGTCCCGCGGGGAACACTGAAGCTTTCTTT. Protein sequence: CASSPAGNTEAFF.

V is TRBV18 and J is TRBJ2-3; 14 bases map to TRBD2. The germline CDR1 and CDR2 sequences are KGHSH and LQKENI. The CDR3 totals 16 residues. V shed 3 bases and J 4 bases; nucleotides not matched to a gene: 3. CDR3 nucleotides: TGTGCCAGCTCACCGGGACTAGCGGGAGCGGCAGATACGCAGTATTTT. Translated: CASSPGLAGAADTQYF. Looking up the rest from reference TRBV18 and TRBJ2-3 gives the full variable domain: NAGVMQNPRHLVRRRGQEARLRCSPMKGHSHVYWYRQLPEEGLKFMVYLQKENIIDESGMPKERFSAEFPKEGPSILRIQQVVRGDSAAYFCASSPGLAGAADTQYFGPGTRLTVL.

V usage is TRBV19 and J usage is TRBJ1-3; no clear D gene. Between the trimmed V and J ends, which lost 1 base and 0 bases, there was a span of 10 bases. Germline assignment: CDR1 LNHDA and CDR2 SQIVND (reference sequence). The CDR3 length is 16 residues. CDR3 loop: CASSIGAEYSGNTIYF. CDR3 DNA: TGTGCCAGTAGTATAGGAGCGGAATACTCTGGAAACACCATATATTTT.

V usage is TRBV20-1 and J usage is TRBJ2-3; 16 bases are shared with TRBD2. The V and J ends lost 3 bases and 5 bases, in that order; junction bases with no gene match: 5. Per the germline V gene, CDR1 is DFQATT and CDR2 is SNEGSKA (reference sequence). The CDR3 is 16 amino acids. The CDR3 protein is CSASGTSGGAKDTQYF. The CDR3 nucleotides are TGCAGTGCTAGTGGGACTAGCGGGGGGGCAAAAGATACGCAGTATTTT.

The CDR3 coding sequence is TGTGCCAGCAGTTACGGCGAGGTCACTGAAGCTTTCTTT. Translating gives CASSYGEVTEAFF. The V and J genes are TRBV6-5 and TRBJ1-1; no clear D gene. With 2 bases removed from V and 4 bases from J, the gap between germline ends came to 8 bases. The CDR3 has 13 residues. Germline CDR1 reads MNHEY; CDR2 reads SVGAGI.

This clone has more than one count but fewer than ten. The V and J genes are TRBV19 and TRBJ1-2; D perhaps matches TRBD1 (5 bases). The V gene's germline CDR1 is LNHDA and CDR2 SQIVND (reference sequence). This CDR3 has 14 amino acids. V was shortened by 7 bases and J by 6 bases, with 18 bases between the two germline ends. Written as DNA, the CDR3 is TGTGCCAGTACCCAGAGCGGGGGAATCCATGGCTACACCTTC. Encoded protein: CASTQSGGIHGYTF.

This chain uses TRBV30 with TRBJ1-1, with TRBD1 matching over 9 bases. CDR3 length equals 14 residues. Unmatched junction bases numbered 5, after V lost 5 bases and J lost 1 base. Germline loops: CDR1 GTSNPN, CDR2 SVGIG (reference sequence). CDR3 loop: CAWSRDRANTEAFF. CDR3 in DNA: TGTGCCTGGTCTCGGGACAGGGCGAACACTGAAGCTTTCTTT.

V is TRBV6-5 and J is TRBJ1-1, with a tentative D call TRBD1 (5 bases). The germline CDR1 and CDR2 sequences are MNHEY and SVGAGI. V gave up 6 bases and J gave up 7 bases, with 12 bases separating them. The CDR3 is 12 amino acids. The CDR3 sequence is CASRLVTVEAFF. The CDR3 nucleotides are TGTGCCAGCAGGTTGGTGACAGTTGAAGCTTTCTTT.

J is TRBJ2-1 and V is TRBV11-3, with D maybe TRBD1 (6 bases). Looked up from germline, CDR1 is SGHNT and CDR2 is YENEEA. The CDR3 runs 13 residues. Trimming removed 5 bases at V and 9 bases at J, with 14 bases between. CDR3 loop: CASSLQGPGEQFF. CDR3 coding DNA: TGTGCCAGCAGCCTACAGGGACCCGGTGAGCAGTTCTTC. The variable domain in full, with the rest retrieved from reference TRBV11-3 and TRBJ2-1, is EAGVVQSPRYKIIEKKQPVAFWCNPISGHNTLYWYLQNLGQGPELLIRYENEEAVDDSQLPKDRFSAERLKGVDSTLKIQPAELGDSAVYLCASSLQGPGEQFFGPGTRLTVL.

This clone occurred once. V and J are TRBV5-5 and TRBJ1-2; TRBD1 matches at 9 bases. This CDR3 has 15 residues. Per germline, CDR1 SGHKS and CDR2 YYEKEE (reference sequence). The J segment lost 4 bases and the V segment lost 1 base, leaving 5 bases of the junction unmatched. The CDR3 region is CASSLYGDRVYGYTF. The CDR3 DNA reads as TGTGCCAGCAGCTTGTATGGGGACAGGGTCTATGGCTACACCTTC.

J is TRBJ1-2 and V is TRBV3-1 (or the pseudogene TRBV3-2), with D uncertain. CDR1 LGHDT and CDR2 YNNKEL come from the germline V gene (reference sequence). This CDR3 comprises 13 residues. Trimming removed 1 base at V and 2 bases at J, with 5 bases between. The chain's CDR3 is CASSQVENYGYTF. The DNA of the CDR3 is TGTGCCAGCAGCCAAGTGGAGAACTATGGCTACACCTTC.

The chain has TRBV24-1 and TRBJ2-1; 9 bases line up with TRBD1. V was clipped by 7 bases and J by 7 bases; unmatched bases: 4. From germline, CDR1 is KGHDR and CDR2 SFDVKD. CDR3 length: 13 amino acids. The CDR3 reads CATRQGAWNEQFF. CDR3 nucleotides: TGTGCCACCAGACAGGGGGCTTGGAATGAGCAGTTCTTC.